The rows below give T cell receptor beta chains drawn from one sample of a study of T cell changes during pregnancy in multiple sclerosis. Sequencing was performed with immunoSEQ multiplex PCR; in TCRdb, only in-frame clones are kept and a portion is missing. Of approximately 53,000 clones listed, about 92% are singletons. The material sequenced was CD4+ T cells from peripheral blood mononuclear cells, taken in the third trimester of pregnancy. Receptor source: a female donor with multiple sclerosis, enrolled in a pregnancy study. The CDR3 runs from the conserved cysteine through the conserved F or W. The order of the fields is D gene, clone size, J gene, V gene, CDR3 DNA, CDR3 protein. The D gene is left open where the match is weak. Size is omitted from some rows. Given values are once, few, many or a class for expanded clones.

d_call: NA
clone_size: once
j_call: TRBJ2-5
v_call: TRBV5-5
cdr3_nt: TGTGCCAGCAGCGCGGGACAGTCCTGGGGAGTCCAAGAGACCCAGTACTTC
cdr3_aa: CASSAGQSWGVQETQYF

d_call: NA
clone_size: NA
j_call: TRBJ1-2
v_call: TRBV7-8
cdr3_nt: TGTGCCATCGGGGGAGTGGGGGTCTATGGCTACACCTTC
cdr3_aa: CAIGGVGVYGYTF

d_call: NA
clone_size: NA
j_call: TRBJ2-5
v_call: TRBV18
cdr3_nt: TGTGCCAGCTCACCAACTATGGGGGGCCAAGAGACCCAGTACTTC
cdr3_aa: CASSPTMGGQETQYF

d_call: TRBD1
clone_size: once
j_call: TRBJ1-1
v_call: TRBV6-4
cdr3_nt: TGTGCCATCTGGGGACAGGACCTGAACACTGAAGCTTTCTTT
cdr3_aa: CAIWGQDLNTEAFF

d_call: NA
clone_size: NA
j_call: TRBJ2-1
v_call: TRBV18
cdr3_nt: TGTGCCAGCTCACCACCGGGAGCCGGGTTCGGTGAGCAGTTCTTC
cdr3_aa: CASSPPGAGFGEQFF

d_call: NA
clone_size: NA
j_call: TRBJ1-1
v_call: TRBV11-1
cdr3_nt: TGTGCCAGCAGCCCCCGGGAATGGACTGAAGCTTTCTTT
cdr3_aa: CASSPREWTEAFF

d_call: NA
clone_size: NA
j_call: TRBJ2-1
v_call: TRBV7-3
cdr3_nt: TGTGCCAGCAGCCCCAGGGGTAAATCCTACAATGAGCAGTTCTTC
cdr3_aa: CASSPRGKSYNEQFF

d_call: TRBD2
clone_size: NA
j_call: TRBJ2-1
v_call: TRBV7-2
cdr3_nt: TGTGCCAGCAGCCTAATTAGCGGGGGGGCCCACAATGAGCAGTTCTTC
cdr3_aa: CASSLISGGAHNEQFF

d_call: NA
clone_size: NA
j_call: TRBJ1-4
v_call: TRBV7-9
cdr3_nt: TGTGCCAGCAGCTTGATGAGGGTTGCTAATGAAAAACTGTTTTTT
cdr3_aa: CASSLMRVANEKLFF

d_call: NA
clone_size: NA
j_call: TRBJ1-2
v_call: TRBV2
cdr3_nt: TGTGCCAGCAGTGGAGAGCTCCTAGGCTATGGCTACACCTTC
cdr3_aa: CASSGELLGYGYTF

d_call: NA
clone_size: NA
j_call: TRBJ2-3
v_call: TRBV2
cdr3_nt: TGTGCCAGCAGTGTAGTCAGGGGGGTAGATACGCAGTATTTT
cdr3_aa: CASSVVRGVDTQYF

d_call: NA
clone_size: NA
j_call: TRBJ2-3
v_call: TRBV21-1
cdr3_nt: TGTGCCAGCAGCCCTAGGGGAATGGCTAGCGGGAGCACAGATACGCAGTATTTT
cdr3_aa: CASSPRGMASGSTDTQYF

d_call: NA
clone_size: NA
j_call: TRBJ1-5
v_call: TRBV18
cdr3_nt: TGTGCCAGCTCACCGCAGGGTTCGAGCAATCAGCCCCAGCATTTT
cdr3_aa: CASSPQGSSNQPQHF

d_call: TRBD2
clone_size: once
j_call: TRBJ2-1
v_call: TRBV4-1
cdr3_nt: TGCGCCAGCAGCCAAGGGCCTAGCGGTCCCTTTGAGCAGTTCTTC
cdr3_aa: CASSQGPSGPFEQFF